The 29 T cell receptor beta chains below come from one sample, sequenced in a study of CD8 T cells in ankylosing spondylitis. TCRdb recomputed calls from the 5' RACE reads with MiXCR, one row per CDR3 protein. The sample carries about 130,000 distinct CDR3 sequences, about 6.7% recorded once. The sequencing input was blood, either unsorted or a sorted T cell fraction (not recorded which). These receptors originate from a female donor with ankylosing spondylitis or in good health (not recorded which).

This clonotype was counted ten times or more. The chain joins TRBV20-1 to TRBJ1-2; 8 bases are shared with TRBD1. The ends lost 6 bases at V and 4 bases at J; junction bases unmatched: 7. CDR1 is DFQATT and CDR2 is SNEGSKA in the germline V gene (reference sequence). This CDR3 has 13 amino acids. Written as DNA, the CDR3 is TGCAGTGCCGTCGCAGGGGGCTTCTATGGCTACACCTTC. It specifies CSAVAGGFYGYTF.

This clonotype was seen a few times. The gene calls are TRBV20-1 and TRBJ2-3; D uncertain. The CDR3 is made up of 13 amino acids. V gave up 4 bases and J gave up 7 bases, with 15 bases separating them. CDR1 and CDR2 (germline): DFQATT, SNEGSKA (reference sequence). CDR3 amino acids: CSATVLGSHTQYF. As DNA, the CDR3 is TGCAGTGCTACCGTTCTGGGGTCGCATACGCAGTATTTT.

The sample holds many counts of this clonotype. V and J are TRBV6-1 and TRBJ2-2; 9 bases are shared with TRBD1. Germline-derived CDR1 and CDR2 are MNHNS and SASEGT. With 7 bases clipped from V and 5 bases from J, the junction kept 8 bases outside the gene matches. The length of the CDR3 is 15 residues. The CDR3 bases are TGTGCCAGCAAACCCGGGACAGGGCAAACCGGGGAGCTGTTTTTT. It codes for CASKPGTGQTGELFF.

This clonotype was observed many times. J is TRBJ1-1 and V is TRBV20-1; D unresolved. V was cut by 3 bases and J by 8 bases, with 10 bases left in between. The CDR3 is 11 residues long. Germline loops: CDR1 DFQATT, CDR2 SNEGSKA (reference sequence). The DNA of the CDR3 is TGCAGTGCTAGTTCGCCGTTAGAAGCTTTCTTT. Protein product: CSASSPLEAFF.

V gene TRBV20-1 combines with J gene TRBJ2-3; 8 bases fit TRBD1. The germline CDR1 and CDR2 sequences are DFQATT and SNEGSKA (reference sequence). The junction had 6 bases not matched to a gene; V was cut back by 6 bases and J by 4 bases. This CDR3 is 13 amino acids long. The DNA of the CDR3 is TGCAGTGCCAGGACAGGGATCGCAGATACGCAGTATTTT. This sequence encodes CSARTGIADTQYF.

This clonotype has a count of ten or more. The chain combines TRBV4-2 with TRBJ2-2, with 9 positions matching TRBD1. Germline CDR1 and CDR2: LGHNA and YNFKEQ. The CDR3 is 17 residues long. V dropped 0 bases and J dropped 5; count of bases not matched to a gene: 7. CDR3 amino acids: CASSQDGGTGRTGELFF. CDR3 DNA: TGTGCCAGCAGCCAAGATGGAGGGACAGGGAGAACCGGGGAGCTGTTTTTT.

At least ten counts were recorded for this clonotype. The rearrangement joins TRBV5-1 to TRBJ1-1; D is ambiguous. Germline lookup yields CDR1 SGHRS and CDR2 YFSETQ. The CDR3 runs 14 residues. V gave up 4 bases and J gave up 4 bases, with 14 bases separating them. CDR3 sequence (DNA): TGCGCCAGCAGCCCCGAGGTAGGGCGCACTGAAGCTTTCTTT. Residues: CASSPEVGRTEAFF.

This clonotype was recorded a few times. The genes are TRBV7-2 and TRBJ2-7, with a tentative D call TRBD2 (7 bases). Trimming took 2 bases from V and 4 from J, leaving 15 bases between them. Germline V gene data show CDR1 as SGHTA and CDR2 as FQGNSA. There are 15 residues in the CDR3. The CDR3 coding sequence is TGTGCCAGCAGCTTAATGACGGGGGGCCTGTACGAGCAGTACTTC. Translated: CASSLMTGGLYEQYF.

This clonotype appeared many times. The gene calls are TRBV20-1 and TRBJ2-1; unclear D gene. V shed 4 bases and J shed 2 bases, with 15 bases lying between them. The CDR3 covers 15 residues. The germline gives CDR1 DFQATT, CDR2 SNEGSKA (reference sequence). CDR3 DNA: TGCAGTGCTAAAGAGGCGGAAGCCGCCTACAATGAGCAGTTCTTC. Translation gives CSAKEAEAAYNEQFF.

The chain combines TRBV24-1 with TRBJ2-2, with D possibly TRBD2 on 5 matching bases. Per germline, CDR1 KGHDR and CDR2 SFDVKD. V was clipped by 4 bases and J by 6 bases, with 11 bases between them. This CDR3 region has 14 residues. This CDR3 is CATSDTTRAGELFF. The DNA for the CDR3 is TGTGCCACCAGTGACACCACTAGAGCCGGGGAGCTGTTTTTT.

This clonotype was counted ten times or more. This chain links TRBV25-1 with TRBJ1-2; D unclear. Trimming shortened V by 5 bases and J by 0 bases, and 16 bases separated the two germline ends. This CDR3 contains 16 residues. Germline V gene lookup returns CDR1 MGHDK and CDR2 SYGVNS. This CDR3 reads CASSHRRAAANYGYTF. In DNA, the CDR3 is TGTGCCAGCAGTCATCGACGGGCAGCAGCTAACTATGGCTACACCTTC.

This clonotype occurred many times. This chain links TRBV29-1 with TRBJ2-3, with D uncertain. The V end lost 0 bases, the J end lost 2 bases, and 6 bases lay between the germline ends. The germline CDR1 and CDR2 sequences are SQVTM and ANQGSEA. This CDR3 has 13 residues. Here the CDR3 reads CSVEERPTDTQYF. The CDR3 nucleotides read TGCAGCGTTGAAGAAAGACCCACAGATACGCAGTATTTT.

This clonotype was recorded at least ten times. This rearrangement joins TRBV5-5 to TRBJ2-7; D gene uncertain. The CDR3 spans 12 residues. Looked up from germline, CDR1 is SGHKS and CDR2 is YYEKEE (reference sequence). Trimming removed 2 bases at V and 6 bases at J, with 9 bases between. The CDR3 DNA follows: TGTGCCAGCAGCTTCAAATGGGGCGAGCAGTACTTC. This translates into CASSFKWGEQYF.

This clonotype was seen repeatedly, ten times or more. The CDR3 spells CASSLSRGDTQYF. For the CDR3, the DNA is TGTGCCAGCAGCTTATCGAGAGGAGATACGCAGTATTTT. This sequence joins TRBV11-2 and TRBJ2-3; no firm D call. There are 13 residues in the CDR3. Germline V gene lookup returns CDR1 SGHAT and CDR2 FQNNGV. The V end was cut by 2 bases, the J end by 5 bases, with 8 bases between.

This clonotype was seen at least ten times. This chain links TRBV12-3 or TRBV12-4 with TRBJ2-7, with TRBD1 identical over 10 bases. V was clipped by 4 bases and J by 2 bases; unmatched bases: 5. The CDR3 totals 15 residues. CDR3 sequence (DNA): TGTGCCAGCAGTTCCCCCGGGACAGGGGCCTACGAGCAGTACTTC. Protein sequence: CASSSPGTGAYEQYF.

The chain couples TRBV7-9 to TRBJ2-1, with 7 positions matching TRBD1. J lost 8 bases, V lost 5 bases, and 12 bases had no gene match. Germline CDR1 is SEHNR and CDR2 is FQNEAQ (reference sequence). The CDR3 length is 15 residues. CDR3 DNA: TGTGCCAGCAGCCCCCGGGGTCAGGGGGTGGATGAGCAGTTCTTC. Its protein is CASSPRGQGVDEQFF. Using reference TRBV7-9 and TRBJ2-1 for the parts outside the CDR3, the full variable domain is DTGVSQNPRHKITKRGQNVTFRCDPISEHNRLYWYRQTLGQGPEFLTYFQNEAQLEKSRLLSDRFSAERPKGSFSTLEIQRTEQGDSAMYLCASSPRGQGVDEQFFGPGTRLTVL.

A note on this clonotype: The CDR3 ends on some other residue instead of the conserved phenylalanine or tryptophan, so this is likely a read error. CDR3 sequence: CASSSAGTSYGYTS. In DNA form, the CDR3 reads TGTGCCAGCAGCTCAGCGGGGACAAGCTATGGCTACACCTCC. This chain uses TRBV11-2 with TRBJ1-2; D perhaps matches TRBD1 (6 bases). Germline V gene lookup returns CDR1 SGHAT and CDR2 FQNNGV. The CDR3 is 14 residues long. Trimming stripped 4 bases from V and 4 bases from J, with 13 bases between.

This clonotype has ten or more counts. The rearrangement links TRBV5-6 to TRBJ1-1; TRBD1 is a possible D gene (6 bases). V was clipped by 1 base and J by 3 bases, with 16 bases between them. The CDR3 totals 16 residues. Germline V gene data show CDR1 as SGHDT and CDR2 as YYEEEE. Written as DNA, the CDR3 is TGTGCCAGCAGCTTGTGGGGGGGCCCTCGGGACACTGAAGCTTTCTTT. It translates to CASSLWGGPRDTEAFF.

This clonotype was seen many times. The V and J genes are TRBV20-1 and TRBJ2-7; D is ambiguous. Between the trimmed V and J ends, which lost 3 bases and 0 bases, there was a span of 12 bases. The CDR3 extends over 14 amino acids. Germline V gives CDR1 DFQATT, CDR2 SNEGSKA (reference sequence). DNA for the CDR3: TGCAGTGCTAGTTCGCTGCCCTACTCCTACGAGCAGTACTTC. Translated: CSASSLPYSYEQYF.

This clonotype was detected many times. This chain uses TRBV7-9 with TRBJ1-1; TRBD1 agrees at 7 bases. In germline, CDR1 is SEHNR, CDR2 FQNEAQ (reference sequence). V trimming: 5 bases; J trimming: 0 bases; junction bases outside the gene matches: 9. The length of the CDR3 is 16 residues. This CDR3 reads CASSTRTGIMNTEAFF. The CDR3 DNA reads as TGTGCCAGCAGCACACGGACAGGCATCATGAACACTGAAGCTTTCTTT. Drawing the rest from reference TRBV7-9 and TRBJ1-1, the complete variable domain is DTGVSQNPRHKITKRGQNVTFRCDPISEHNRLYWYRQTLGQGPEFLTYFQNEAQLEKSRLLSDRFSAERPKGSFSTLEIQRTEQGDSAMYLCASSTRTGIMNTEAFFGQGTRLTVV.

The chain employs TRBV20-1 and TRBJ2-7; D may be TRBD1 (5 bases). The germline V gene has CDR1 DFQATT and CDR2 SNEGSKA (reference sequence). Trimming took 8 bases from V and 2 from J, leaving 16 bases between them. The CDR3 runs to 13 residues. The CDR3, as DNA: TGCAGTACTTCCGACAGTTTGGCCTACGAGCAGTACTTC. Translated: CSTSDSLAYEQYF.

In its sample, this clonotype was seen many times. The chain employs TRBV4-2 and TRBJ2-7; 12 bases map to TRBD2. Losses at the gene ends were 0 bases for V and 2 bases for J; bases not matched to a gene: 8. The CDR3 sequence is 18 residues long. Germline V gene sequence: CDR1 LGHNA, CDR2 YNFKEQ. For the CDR3, the DNA is TGTGCCAGCAGCCAAGACGGGCTAGCGGGGGGGCAAGCCTACGAGCAGTACTTC. It yields the protein CASSQDGLAGGQAYEQYF.

This clonotype was picked up a small number of times. This chain joins TRBV18 and TRBJ2-3, with D maybe TRBD2 (6 bases). The CDR3 sequence is 17 residues long. CDR1 is KGHSH and CDR2 is LQKENI in the germline V gene. Deletions cut 6 bases from V and 4 bases from J, with 23 bases between. CDR3 sequence: CASSPIILTGGADTQYF. The DNA of the CDR3 is TGTGCCAGCTCTCCCATTATACTCACAGGAGGGGCAGATACGCAGTATTTT. Full variable domain (rest looked up from reference TRBV18 and TRBJ2-3): NAGVMQNPRHLVRRRGQEARLRCSPMKGHSHVYWYRQLPEEGLKFMVYLQKENIIDESGMPKERFSAEFPKEGPSILRIQQVVRGDSAAYFCASSPIILTGGADTQYFGPGTRLTVL.

This clonotype was seen only a few times. CDR3 sequence reads: CASSSTSGTRGYEQYF. The CDR3 bases are TGTGCCAGCAGCTCTACATCCGGGACTAGAGGCTACGAGCAGTACTTC. The chain employs TRBV7-9 and TRBJ2-7; 8 bases match TRBD2. Germline V gives CDR1 SEHNR, CDR2 FQNEAQ (reference sequence). The CDR3 covers 16 residues. The J segment lost 3 bases and the V segment lost 4 bases, leaving 11 bases of the junction unmatched.

This clonotype was found many times. This chain links TRBV12-3 or TRBV12-4 with TRBJ1-1; unclear D gene. The CDR3 has 12 residues. The V end was cut by 5 bases, the J end by 7 bases, with 11 bases between. For the CDR3, the DNA is TGTGCCAGCAGTCGTGACACTTTTGAAGCTTTCTTT. It translates to CASSRDTFEAFF.

There are many counts of this clonotype. The rearrangement uses TRBV20-1 and TRBJ1-1; D is possibly TRBD1 (5 bases). The CDR3 spans 14 residues. V was trimmed by 6 bases and J by 3 bases, leaving 17 bases between them. The germline CDR1 and CDR2 sequences are DFQATT and SNEGSKA (reference sequence). The CDR3 DNA reads as TGCAGTGCCCTGGGGGAGCGGCCCCACACTGAAGCTTTCTTT. Its translation: CSALGERPHTEAFF.

In this sample, this clonotype turned up many times. The rearrangement uses TRBV12-3 or TRBV12-4 and TRBJ2-3; a possible D gene is TRBD1 (6 bases). The V and J ends lost 6 bases and 6 bases respectively, with 19 bases between them. The CDR3 is made up of 15 amino acids. The chain's CDR3 is CASSPLRGSWDTQYF. In DNA form, the CDR3 reads TGTGCCAGCAGCCCTTTAAGGGGGTCCTGGGATACGCAGTATTTT.

As concerns this clonotype: A much larger clone is a single base away; this may be a read error. The gene calls are TRBV12-3 or TRBV12-4 and TRBJ1-4; possibly TRBD1 for D (6 bases). The CDR3 runs to 15 residues. V lost 6 bases and J 8 bases, leaving 19 bases between the germline ends. CDR3 protein: CASSRVGGLSEKLFF. The CDR3 DNA reads as TGTGCCAGCAGCAGAGTAGGGGGTTTGAGCGAAAAACTGTTTTTT.

Ten or more counts support this clonotype. The J gene is TRBJ2-1, the V gene TRBV4-1; 11 nucleotides line up with TRBD2. The CDR3 totals 13 residues. The V gene end was trimmed by 3 bases and the J gene end by 10 bases; junction bases not matched to a gene: 2. CDR1 is MGHRA and CDR2 is YSYEKL in the germline V gene. The CDR3 here is CASSQRTSGEQFF. CDR3 coding DNA: TGCGCCAGCAGCCAGCGGACTAGCGGGGAGCAGTTCTTC.